The 8 T cell receptor beta chains in this list originate from one sample, sequenced in a study of cytomegalovirus exposure and HLA in healthy donors (dated by TCRdb to 2016 to 2017). Library preparation employed the immunoSEQ multiplex PCR assay. For the multiplex PCR, a mixture combining 60 forward primers for TCR Vbeta segments and 13 reverse primers for TCR Jbeta segments was used. The immuneACCESS repertoire file appears here via TCRdb, limited to in-frame rearrangements. These files lack a portion of the clones; in checked studies, under half of the deficit traces to unresolved V genes, and the cause of the others is not known. The sample has around 160,000 clones on record, roughly 80% of them singletons. The ten biggest clones cover around a tenth of the sample. The specimen sequenced was PBMCs. Receptors were obtained from a man between 18 and 29 years old in good health and CMV-seropositive.

The table lists this clone with a few counts. The chain combines TRBV9 with TRBJ2-5; D is perhaps TRBD1 (6 bases). V lost 1 base and J 2 bases, leaving 9 bases between the germline ends. Germline assignment: CDR1 SGDLS and CDR2 YYNGEE. This CDR3 region has 14 residues. The CDR3 region has the DNA TGTGCCAGCAGCGTATCAGGGGTTCAAGAGACCCAGTACTTC. Its translation: CASSVSGVQETQYF.

The chain couples TRBV29-1 to TRBJ2-5; D is possibly TRBD1 (6 bases). Germline CDR1 SQVTM, CDR2 ANQGSEA. This CDR3 has 17 residues. Trimming left V 5 bases short and J 0 bases short, with 22 bases between. Written as DNA, the CDR3 is TGCAGCGTTCCCGAGTCTTTCAGGGGCTGGTACCAAGAGACCCAGTACTTC. Amino acid sequence: CSVPESFRGWYQETQYF.

J is TRBJ2-1 and V is TRBV28; 7 bases match TRBD1. This CDR3 has 14 amino acids. V lost 7 bases, J lost 4 bases, and 7 bases stayed unmatched. Per the germline V gene, CDR1 is MDHEN and CDR2 is SYDVKM. The CDR3 reads CASTWDRKYNEQFF. The CDR3 region has the DNA TGTGCCAGCACCTGGGACAGAAAATACAATGAGCAGTTCTTC. Full variable domain (outside the CDR3, taken from reference TRBV28 and TRBJ2-1): DVKVTQSSRYLVKRTGEKVFLECVQDMDHENMFWYRQDPGLGLRLIYFSYDVKMKEKGDIPEGYSVSREKKERFSLILESASTNQTSMYLCASTWDRKYNEQFFGPGTRLTVL.

The chain joins TRBV2 to TRBJ1-1; D is unresolved. Germline CDR1 reads SNHLY; CDR2 reads FYNNEI. This CDR3 contains 13 residues. The germline V and J ends were trimmed by 4 bases and 3 bases, with 9 bases remaining between them. This CDR3 reads CASSVGRDTEAFF. The DNA of the CDR3 is TGTGCCAGCAGTGTTGGGAGGGACACTGAAGCTTTCTTT.

This clone was detected once. The chain has TRBV7-2 and TRBJ1-1; D is ambiguous. V lost 3 bases, J lost 4 bases, and 6 bases lay in between. Germline assignment: CDR1 SGHTA and CDR2 FQGNSA. CDR3 length equals 12 residues. The CDR3 loop is CASSFSVTEAFF. DNA of the CDR3: TGTGCCAGCAGCTTTTCGGTCACTGAAGCTTTCTTT.

V and J are TRBV7-2 and TRBJ1-4; the D gene is possibly TRBD1 (5 bases). Per the germline V gene, CDR1 is SGHTA and CDR2 is FQGNSA. CDR3 length equals 15 residues. Trimming took off 2 bases at V and 6 bases at J, with 13 bases between the two ends. The CDR3 DNA follows: TGTGCCAGCAGCTTAAGACGGGAGGGGTATGAAAAACTGTTTTTT. Translated, it gives CASSLRREGYEKLFF.

The CDR3 sequence: CASSLARGQPYTF. The CDR3 nucleotides are TGTGCCAGCAGCTTAGCCAGGGGGCAACCCTACACCTTC. V gene TRBV7-8 combines with J gene TRBJ1-2; TRBD1 agrees at 8 bases. CDR3 length equals 13 residues. CDR1 and CDR2 from the germline V gene are SGHVS and FQNEAQ. V was pared by 0 bases and J by 10 bases, with 4 bases of the junction left unmatched.

This clone has a handful of counts. The chain recombines TRBV19 with TRBJ2-1; the D gene is possibly TRBD1 (6 bases). The germline V and J ends were trimmed by 4 bases and 6 bases, with 19 bases remaining between them. The V gene's germline CDR1 is LNHDA and CDR2 SQIVND (reference sequence). The CDR3 consists of 16 residues. The CDR3 DNA reads as TGTGCCAGTAGTAACCAGGACAGCCATGGACCCAATGAGCAGTTCTTC. Its translation is CASSNQDSHGPNEQFF.